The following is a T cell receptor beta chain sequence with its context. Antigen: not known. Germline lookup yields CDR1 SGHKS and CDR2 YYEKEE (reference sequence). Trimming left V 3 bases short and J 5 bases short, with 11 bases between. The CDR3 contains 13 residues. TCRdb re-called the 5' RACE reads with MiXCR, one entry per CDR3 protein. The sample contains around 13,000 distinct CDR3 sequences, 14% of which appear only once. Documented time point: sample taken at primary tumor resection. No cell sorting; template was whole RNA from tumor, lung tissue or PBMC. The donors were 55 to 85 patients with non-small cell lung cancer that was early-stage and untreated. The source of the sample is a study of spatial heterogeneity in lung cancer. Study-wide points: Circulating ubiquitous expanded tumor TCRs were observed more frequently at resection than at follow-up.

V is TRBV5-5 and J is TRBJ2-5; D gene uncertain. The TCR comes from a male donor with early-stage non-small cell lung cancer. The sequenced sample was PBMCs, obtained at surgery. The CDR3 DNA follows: TGTGCCAGCAGCTGGGCGGCGGAGGAGACCCAGTACTTC. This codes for CASSWAAEETQYF.